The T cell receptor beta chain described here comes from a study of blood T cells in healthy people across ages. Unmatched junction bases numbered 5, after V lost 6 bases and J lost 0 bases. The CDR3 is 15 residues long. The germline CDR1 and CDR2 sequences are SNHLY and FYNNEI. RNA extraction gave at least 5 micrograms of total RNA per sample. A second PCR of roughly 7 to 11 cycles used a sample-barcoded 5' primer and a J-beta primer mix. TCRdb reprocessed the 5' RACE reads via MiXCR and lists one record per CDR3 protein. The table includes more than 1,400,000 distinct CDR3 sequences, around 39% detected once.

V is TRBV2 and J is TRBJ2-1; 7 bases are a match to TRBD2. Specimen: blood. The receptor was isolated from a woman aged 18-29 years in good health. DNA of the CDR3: TGTGCCAGCAGGCGGGACTACAACTCCTACAATGAGCAGTTCTTC. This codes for CASRRDYNSYNEQFF.